This T cell receptor beta chain was sequenced during a study of blood T cell repertoires in COVID-19. About the research overall: PBMCs, B-cell-depleted T cells, or T cells were the source of the cDNA or gDNA that made up the material.

This clone was picked up a small number of times. Sequencing was performed with immunoSEQ multiplex PCR; in TCRdb, only in-frame clones are kept and a portion is missing. The sample yields roughly 270,000 clones, about 85% seen once. Participants were placed into cohorts based on the clinical history they reported. The CDR3 length is 13 residues. Germline loops: CDR1 GTSNPN, CDR2 SVGIG (reference sequence). V lost 2 bases, J lost 3 bases, and 10 bases lay in between. The rearrangement links TRBV30 to TRBJ2-5; TRBD2 might be the D (6 bases). Sequencing was carried out using PBMCs or T cells enriched from blood (not recorded which). The origin of this receptor is a woman aged 45-65 years who had recovered from COVID-19. The CDR3 DNA reads TGTGCCTGGAGTTCTACGGGAGAAGAGACCCAGTACTTC. Translation: CAWSSTGEETQYF.